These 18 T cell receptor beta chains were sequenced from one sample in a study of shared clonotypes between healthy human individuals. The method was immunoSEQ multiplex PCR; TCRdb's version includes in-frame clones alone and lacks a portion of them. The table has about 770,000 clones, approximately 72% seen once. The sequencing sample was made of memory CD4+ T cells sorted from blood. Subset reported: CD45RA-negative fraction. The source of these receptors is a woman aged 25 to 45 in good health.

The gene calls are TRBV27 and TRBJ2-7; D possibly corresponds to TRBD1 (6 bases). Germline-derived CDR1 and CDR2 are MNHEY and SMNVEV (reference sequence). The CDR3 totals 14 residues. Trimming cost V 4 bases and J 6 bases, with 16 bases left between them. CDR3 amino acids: CASSSRAWTVEQYF. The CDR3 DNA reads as TGTGCCAGCAGTTCCCGAGCGTGGACAGTCGAGCAGTACTTC.

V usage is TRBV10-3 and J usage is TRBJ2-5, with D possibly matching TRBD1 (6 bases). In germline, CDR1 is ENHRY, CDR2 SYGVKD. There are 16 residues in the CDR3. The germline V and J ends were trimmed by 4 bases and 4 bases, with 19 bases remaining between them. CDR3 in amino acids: CAISVGAGVNRETQYF. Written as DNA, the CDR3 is TGTGCCATCAGTGTGGGGGCAGGGGTGAATCGAGAGACCCAGTACTTC.

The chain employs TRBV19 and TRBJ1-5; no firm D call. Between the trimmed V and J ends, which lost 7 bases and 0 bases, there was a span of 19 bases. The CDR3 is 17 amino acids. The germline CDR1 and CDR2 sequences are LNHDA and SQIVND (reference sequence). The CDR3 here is CASTPRTDYYSNQPQHF. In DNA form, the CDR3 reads TGTGCCAGTACCCCAAGAACAGACTATTATAGCAATCAGCCCCAGCATTTT.

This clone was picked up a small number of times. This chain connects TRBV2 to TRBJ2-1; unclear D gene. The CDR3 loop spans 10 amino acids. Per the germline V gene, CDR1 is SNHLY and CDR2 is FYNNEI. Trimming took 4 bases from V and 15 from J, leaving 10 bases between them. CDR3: CASSGSSLFF. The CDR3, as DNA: TGTGCCAGCAGTGGGAGCAGTTTGTTCTTC.

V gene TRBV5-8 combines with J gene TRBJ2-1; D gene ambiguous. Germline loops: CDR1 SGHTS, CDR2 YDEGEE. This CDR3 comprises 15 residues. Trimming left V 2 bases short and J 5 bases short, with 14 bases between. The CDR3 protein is CASSLGRLDHNEQFF. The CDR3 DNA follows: TGTGCCAGCAGCTTAGGACGTCTAGACCACAATGAGCAGTTCTTC.

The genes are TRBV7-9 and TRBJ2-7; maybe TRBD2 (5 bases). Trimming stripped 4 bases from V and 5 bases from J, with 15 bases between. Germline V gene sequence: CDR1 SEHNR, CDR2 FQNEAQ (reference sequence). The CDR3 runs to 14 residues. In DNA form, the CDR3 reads TGTGCCAGCAGCTCCATGGGAGCTAGGAACGAGCAGTACTTC. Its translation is CASSSMGARNEQYF.

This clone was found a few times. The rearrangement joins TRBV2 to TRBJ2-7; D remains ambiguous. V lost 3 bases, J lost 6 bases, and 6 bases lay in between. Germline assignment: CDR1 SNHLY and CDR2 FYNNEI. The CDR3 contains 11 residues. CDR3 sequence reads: CASSDEREQYF. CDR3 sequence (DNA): TGTGCCAGCAGTGACGAGCGCGAGCAGTACTTC. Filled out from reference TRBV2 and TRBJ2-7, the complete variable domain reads EPEVTQTPSHQVTQMGQEVILRCVPISNHLYFYWYRQILGQKVEFLVSFYNNEISEKSEIFDDQFSVERPDGSNFTLKIRSTKLEDSAMYFCASSDEREQYFGPGTRLTVT.

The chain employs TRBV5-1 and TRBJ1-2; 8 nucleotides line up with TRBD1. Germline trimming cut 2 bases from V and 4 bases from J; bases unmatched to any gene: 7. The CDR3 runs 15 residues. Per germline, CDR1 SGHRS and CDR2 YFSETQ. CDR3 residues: CASSFGTGRTYGYTF. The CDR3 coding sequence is TGCGCCAGCAGCTTCGGGACAGGCCGGACCTATGGCTACACCTTC.

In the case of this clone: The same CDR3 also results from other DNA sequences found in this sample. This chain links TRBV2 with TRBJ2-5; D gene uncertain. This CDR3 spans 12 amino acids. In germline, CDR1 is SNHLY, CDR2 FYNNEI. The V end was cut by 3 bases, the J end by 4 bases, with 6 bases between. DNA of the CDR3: TGTGCCAGCAGTGAGCGGAGAGAGACCCAGTACTTC. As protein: CASSERRETQYF.

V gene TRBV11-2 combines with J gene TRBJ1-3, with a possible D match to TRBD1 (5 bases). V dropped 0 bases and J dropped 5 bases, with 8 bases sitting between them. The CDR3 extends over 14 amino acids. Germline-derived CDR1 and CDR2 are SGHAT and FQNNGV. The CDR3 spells CASSLEGQRNTIYF. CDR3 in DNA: TGTGCCAGCAGCTTAGAGGGGCAGAGAAACACCATATATTTT. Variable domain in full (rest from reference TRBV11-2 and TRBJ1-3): EAGVAQSPRYKIIEKRQSVAFWCNPISGHATLYWYQQILGQGPKLLIQFQNNGVVDDSQLPKDRFSAERLKGVDSTLKIQPAKLEDSAVYLCASSLEGQRNTIYFGEGSWLTVV.

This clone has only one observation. CDR3 sequence: CASSGGNSYEQYF. For the CDR3, the DNA is TGTGCCAGCTCCGGGGGTAACTCCTACGAGCAGTACTTC. The J gene is TRBJ2-7, the V gene TRBV7-9; weak D call: TRBD2 (6 bases). The V gene lost 8 bases and the J gene lost 0 bases, with 11 bases spanning the gap. The CDR3 has 13 amino acids. The V gene's germline CDR1 is SEHNR and CDR2 FQNEAQ (reference sequence).

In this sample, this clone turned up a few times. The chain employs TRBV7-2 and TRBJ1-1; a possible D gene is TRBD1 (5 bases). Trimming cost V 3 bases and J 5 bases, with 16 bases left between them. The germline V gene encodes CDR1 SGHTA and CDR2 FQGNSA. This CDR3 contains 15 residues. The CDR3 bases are TGTGCCAGCAGCTTCATGTCCGGGGGACGAACTGAAGCTTTCTTT. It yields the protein CASSFMSGGRTEAFF.

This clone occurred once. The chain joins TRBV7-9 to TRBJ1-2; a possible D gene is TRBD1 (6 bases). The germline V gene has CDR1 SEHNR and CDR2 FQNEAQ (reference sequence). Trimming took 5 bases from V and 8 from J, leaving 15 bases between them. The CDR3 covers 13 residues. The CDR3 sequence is CASSGVGGLGYTF. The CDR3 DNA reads TGTGCCAGCAGCGGTGTTGGGGGCTTGGGCTACACCTTC.

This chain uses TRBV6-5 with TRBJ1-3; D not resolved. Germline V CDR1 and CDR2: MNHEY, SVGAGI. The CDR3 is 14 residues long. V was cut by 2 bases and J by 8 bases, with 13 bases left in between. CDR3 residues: CASSYRAGADTIYF. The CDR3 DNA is TGTGCCAGCAGTTACAGGGCTGGTGCGGACACCATATATTTT.

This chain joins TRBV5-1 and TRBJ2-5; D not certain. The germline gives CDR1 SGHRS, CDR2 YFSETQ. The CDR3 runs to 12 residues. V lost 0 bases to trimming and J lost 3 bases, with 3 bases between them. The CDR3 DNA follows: TGCGCCAGCAGCTTGGACGAAGAGACCCAGTACTTC. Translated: CASSLDEETQYF. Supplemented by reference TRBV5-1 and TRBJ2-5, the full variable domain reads KAGVTQTPRYLIKTRGQQVTLSCSPISGHRSVSWYQQTPGQGLQFLFEYFSETQRNKGNFPGRFSGRQFSNSRSEMNVSTLELGDSALYLCASSLDEETQYFGPGTRLLVL.

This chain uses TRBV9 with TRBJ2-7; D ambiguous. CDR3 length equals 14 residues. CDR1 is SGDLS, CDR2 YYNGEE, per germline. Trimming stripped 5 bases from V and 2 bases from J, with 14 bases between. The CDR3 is CASSLFAGPYEQYF. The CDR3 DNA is TGTGCCAGCAGTTTATTCGCCGGACCCTACGAGCAGTACTTC.

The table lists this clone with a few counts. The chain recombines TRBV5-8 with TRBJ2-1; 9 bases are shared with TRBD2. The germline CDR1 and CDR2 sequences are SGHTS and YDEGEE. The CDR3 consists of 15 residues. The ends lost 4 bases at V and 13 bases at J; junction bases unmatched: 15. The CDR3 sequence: CASSRKVAGERTQFF. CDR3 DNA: TGTGCCAGCAGCCGGAAAGTAGCGGGAGAGAGGACCCAGTTCTTC.

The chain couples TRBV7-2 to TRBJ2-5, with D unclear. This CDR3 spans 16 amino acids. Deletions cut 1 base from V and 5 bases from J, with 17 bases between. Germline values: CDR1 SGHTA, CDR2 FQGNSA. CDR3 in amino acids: CASSLDLATWRETQYF. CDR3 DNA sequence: TGTGCCAGCAGCTTAGATCTTGCGACCTGGCGGGAGACCCAGTACTTC.